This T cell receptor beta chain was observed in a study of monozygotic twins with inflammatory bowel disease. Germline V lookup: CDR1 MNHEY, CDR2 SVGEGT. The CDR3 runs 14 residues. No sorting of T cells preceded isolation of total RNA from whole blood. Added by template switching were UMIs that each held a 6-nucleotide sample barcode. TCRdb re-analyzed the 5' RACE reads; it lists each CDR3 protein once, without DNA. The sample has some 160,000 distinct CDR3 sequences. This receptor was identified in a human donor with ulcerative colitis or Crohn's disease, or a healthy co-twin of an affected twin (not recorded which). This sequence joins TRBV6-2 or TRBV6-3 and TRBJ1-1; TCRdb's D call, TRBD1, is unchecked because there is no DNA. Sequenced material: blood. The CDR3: CASSLGAALTEAFF.